The 32 T cell receptor beta chains below all came from one sample that was sequenced in a study of regulatory T cells in long-lasting Graves disease. Indicated time point: newly diagnosed GD, antithyroid drugs for less than 3 months. Making the TCR library involved RNA that had been extracted from PBMCs. Arm-PCR of CDR3 regions and iRepertoire HTBI primers were used to build TCR beta libraries. TCRdb fed the multiplex PCR reads into MiXCR, producing one record per CDR3 protein. The sample yields roughly 410,000 distinct CDR3 sequences, over 14% seen once. The sample was also reused in another study, on T cells in Graves' hyperthyroidism and ophthalmopathy.

Specimen: peripheral blood mononuclear cells (PBMCs), collected at new diagnosis, from a patient treated with antithyroid drugs. The receptors here all came from a woman between 35 and 50 years old with Graves disease.

This clonotype showed up many times. This chain links TRBV11-2 with TRBJ1-2; no clear D gene. Looked up from germline, CDR1 is SGHAT and CDR2 is FQNNGV. Trimming took off 5 bases at V and 0 bases at J, with 10 bases between the two ends. This CDR3 contains 14 residues. The CDR3 is CASSPWEANYGYTF. As DNA, the CDR3 is TGTGCCAGCAGCCCATGGGAAGCTAACTATGGCTACACCTTC.

This clonotype turned up a few times. The chain employs TRBV10-2 and TRBJ2-1; 14 bases align to TRBD2. CDR1 WSHSY and CDR2 SAAADI come from the germline V gene. CDR3 length: 18 residues. With V trimmed by 0 bases and J by 8 bases, 9 bases remained unmatched. The CDR3 here is CASSESGGGTSGSDEQFF. CDR3 DNA sequence: TGCGCCAGCAGTGAGTCTGGTGGTGGGACTAGCGGGAGCGATGAGCAGTTCTTC.

This clonotype was seen ten or more times. An end of the junction differs from the germline gene, which may be a read error. This chain connects TRBV20-1 to TRBJ2-7, with TRBD1 matching 7 bases. The germline V gene encodes CDR1 DFQATT and CDR2 SNEGSKA (reference sequence). The length of the CDR3 is 12 residues. The CDR3 region is CSATKTGPEQYF. CDR3 in DNA: TGTAGTGCTACTAAGACAGGGCCCGAGCAGTACTTC.

This clonotype was seen at least ten times. The rearrangement joins TRBV6-5 to TRBJ1-2, with 10 positions matching TRBD1. CDR3 length equals 18 residues. V was pared by 0 bases and J by 4 bases, with 11 bases of the junction left unmatched. CDR1 is MNHEY, CDR2 SVGAGI, per germline. The CDR3 DNA reads as TGTGCCAGCAGTTACTCGGGAACCGGGACAGGGGTTGGCTATGGCTACACCTTC. This sequence encodes CASSYSGTGTGVGYGYTF.

This clonotype was found many times. The chain combines TRBV30 with TRBJ2-5; D remains ambiguous. CDR3 length: 10 amino acids. With 5 bases removed from V and 3 bases from J, the gap between germline ends came to 4 bases. Germline V gene sequence: CDR1 GTSNPN, CDR2 SVGIG (reference sequence). The CDR3 DNA reads TGTGCCTGGGCAAAAGAGACCCAGTACTTC. It is translated as CAWAKETQYF.

This clonotype was detected a few times. The chain carries TRBV10-2 and TRBJ1-3; D is uncertain. This CDR3 is 14 amino acids long. V was cut by 3 bases and J by 4 bases, with 10 bases left in between. Germline CDR1 WSHSY, CDR2 SAAADI. The CDR3 protein is CASSDNDVGNTIYF. CDR3 in DNA: TGCGCCAGCAGTGATAATGACGTCGGAAACACCATATATTTT.

V gene TRBV11-2 combines with J gene TRBJ2-5, with D tentatively TRBD2 (5 bases). The CDR3 consists of 16 residues. In germline, CDR1 is SGHAT, CDR2 FQNNGV. V lost 0 bases to trimming and J lost 5 bases, with 16 bases between them. The CDR3 region is CASSLDGGSERETQYF. DNA for the CDR3: TGTGCCAGCAGCTTAGACGGCGGGTCCGAGCGGGAGACCCAGTACTTC.

This rearrangement joins TRBV12-3 or TRBV12-4 to TRBJ2-7; tentatively, D is TRBD2 (6 bases). There are 13 residues in the CDR3. Trimming stripped 6 bases from V and 7 bases from J, with 16 bases between. The CDR3 nucleotides are TGTGCCAGCAGCATGGGACTGGGCGAGGAGCAGTACTTC. It codes for CASSMGLGEEQYF.

As for this clonotype: This may arise from a read error, as a much more abundant clone is one base away. This chain connects TRBV5-1 to TRBJ2-1; 16 bases are a match to TRBD2. The V segment lost 4 bases and the J segment 10 bases; nucleotides outside the gene matches: 11. Germline V CDR1 and CDR2: SGHRS, YFSETQ. The CDR3 length is 17 residues. The CDR3 loop is CASSPGTSGRASGEQFF. The CDR3 bases are TGCGCCAGCAGCCCAGGGACTAGCGGGAGGGCTTCGGGGGAGCAGTTCTTC.

Notes on this clonotype: A much larger clonotype is one base distant, so this may be a read error. The chain has TRBV27 and TRBJ2-1; the D gene is possibly TRBD1 (6 bases). Germline V lookup: CDR1 MNHEY, CDR2 SMNVEV (reference sequence). Trimming took 8 bases from V and 6 from J, leaving 14 bases between them. CDR3 length: 13 residues. As DNA, the CDR3 is TGTGCCAGCGCTAGGACAGTGTGCAATGAGCAGTTCTTC. It yields the protein CASARTVCNEQFF.

In this sample, this clonotype turned up many times. One junction end does not reproduce the germline sequence, and a read error may be involved. This chain uses TRBV7-9 with TRBJ1-2, with 7 nucleotides matching TRBD1. The CDR3 sequence is 16 residues long. CDR1 is SEHNR and CDR2 is FQNEAQ in the germline V gene (reference sequence). Here the CDR3 reads CASSLGGSLTSYGYTF. In DNA, the CDR3 is TGTGCCAGCAGTTTAGGGGGCTCCTTGACGTCCTATGGCTACACCTTC.

This clonotype was seen ten or more times. In nucleotides, the CDR3 is TGTGCCAGCAGCTCATTGAGACAGGGCCGGCGAGAGACCCAGTACTTC. Translated, it gives CASSSLRQGRRETQYF. This chain joins TRBV11-2 and TRBJ2-5, with TRBD1 matching 7 bases. Germline lookup yields CDR1 SGHAT and CDR2 FQNNGV. The CDR3 spans 16 residues. V lost 4 bases, J lost 4 bases, and 12 bases stayed unmatched.

This rearrangement joins TRBV5-6 to TRBJ2-7; D remains ambiguous. Trimming took off 3 bases at V and 6 bases at J, with 13 bases between the two ends. There are 13 residues in the CDR3. Germline V gives CDR1 SGHDT, CDR2 YYEEEE. CDR3 sequence reads: CASSSPPLPEQYF. In nucleotides, the CDR3 is TGTGCCAGCAGCTCCCCGCCCCTCCCCGAGCAGTACTTC.

A note on this clonotype: This sequence may be a read error, since a much larger clone differs from it by one base. The rearrangement links TRBV6-5 to TRBJ1-2; TRBD1 might be the D (6 bases). The germline V gene has CDR1 MNHEY and CDR2 SVGAGI. With 8 bases removed from V and 8 bases from J, the gap between germline ends came to 18 bases. CDR3 length: 13 residues. CDR3: CASGSDRLEGYTF. The CDR3 nucleotides are TGTGCCAGCGGTTCCGACAGGTTGGAAGGCTACACCTTC.

This clonotype was picked up many times. The chain recombines TRBV5-1 with TRBJ2-6, with D perhaps TRBD1 or TRBD2 (5 bases each). Germline CDR1 and CDR2: SGHRS and YFSETQ. V lost 4 bases and J lost 3, with 14 bases in between. This CDR3 spans 16 amino acids. The CDR3 DNA is TGCGCCAGCAGCCTTGGTGAGGGGCTTGGGGCCAACGTCCTGACTTTC. It codes for CASSLGEGLGANVLTF.

There are a few counts of this clonotype. This rearrangement joins TRBV3-1 to TRBJ1-2; no clear D. CDR1 LGHDT and CDR2 YNNKEL come from the germline V gene (reference sequence). V was clipped by 4 bases and J by 5 bases, with 11 bases between them. CDR3 length equals 13 residues. The CDR3 DNA sequence: TGTGCCAGCAGCCTGCCAGAGGATTATGGCTACACCTTC. This gives the protein CASSLPEDYGYTF.

This clonotype came up many times. V gene TRBV10-3 combines with J gene TRBJ1-2, with 10 bases that match TRBD1. Unmatched junction bases numbered 4, after V lost 2 bases and J lost 4 bases. The CDR3 is 15 residues long. Germline V gene data show CDR1 as ENHRY and CDR2 as SYGVKD. In nucleotides, the CDR3 is TGTGCCATCAGTGAGGGAAGACAGGGGGCCTATGGCTACACCTTC. Encoded protein: CAISEGRQGAYGYTF.

At least ten counts were recorded for this clonotype. The chain recombines TRBV7-8 with TRBJ2-7; 8 nucleotides line up with TRBD2. This CDR3 comprises 14 residues. V was clipped by 4 bases and J by 7 bases; unmatched bases: 9. Germline values: CDR1 SGHVS, CDR2 FQNEAQ. CDR3 region: CASSSSGGPWEQYF. The CDR3 DNA reads TGTGCCAGCAGCTCCTCGGGAGGGCCATGGGAGCAGTACTTC.

Worth noting for this clonotype: Compared with germline, one end of the junction differs, possibly owing to a read error. The chain employs TRBV19 and TRBJ1-2; D might be TRBD1 (5 bases). Germline V lookup: CDR1 LNHDA, CDR2 SQIVND (reference sequence). The length of the CDR3 is 15 residues. In DNA form, the CDR3 reads TGTGCCGGTAGTATAACCTCGGGGCAAGCCTATGGCTACACCTTC. It is translated as CAGSITSGQAYGYTF. The variable domain in full, with the rest retrieved from reference TRBV19 and TRBJ1-2, is DGGITQSPKYLFRKEGQNVTLSCEQNLNHDAMYWYRQDPGQGLRLIYYSQIVNDFQKGDIAEGYSVSREKKESFPLTVTSAQKNPTAFYLCAGSITSGQAYGYTFGSGTRLTVV.

The CDR3 is CASSHWVVSVDSPLHF. The DNA of the CDR3 is TGTGCCAGCAGCCATTGGGTCGTTTCTGTGGATTCACCCCTCCACTTT. The chain employs TRBV11-3 and TRBJ1-6; D gene unclear. This CDR3 has 16 residues. V was clipped by 5 bases and J by 8 bases, with 19 bases between them. CDR1 is SGHNT, CDR2 YENEEA, per germline.

This clonotype was counted many times. The chain joins TRBV5-6 to TRBJ1-1; tentative D call: TRBD1 (6 bases). Germline-derived CDR1 and CDR2 are SGHDT and YYEEEE. The V end lost 3 bases, the J end lost 1 base, and 10 bases lay between the germline ends. The CDR3 contains 14 residues. This CDR3 is CASSWGHWNTEAFF. CDR3 in DNA: TGTGCCAGCAGCTGGGGACATTGGAACACTGAAGCTTTCTTT.

This clonotype was counted at least ten times. V usage is TRBV19 and J usage is TRBJ2-2; 7 bases map to TRBD2. V gave up 3 bases and J gave up 5 bases; unmatched junction bases: 12. There are 17 residues in the CDR3. The germline CDR1 and CDR2 sequences are LNHDA and SQIVND (reference sequence). The CDR3 is CASSISLAVGSTGELFF. In DNA form, the CDR3 reads TGTGCCAGTAGTATTAGTCTAGCGGTGGGTTCTACCGGGGAGCTGTTTTTT.

A few counts support this clonotype. The gene calls are TRBV19 and TRBJ1-3, with no clear D. Between the trimmed V and J ends, which lost 2 bases and 3 bases, there was a span of 11 bases. In germline, CDR1 is LNHDA, CDR2 SQIVND (reference sequence). CDR3 length: 15 residues. CDR3 loop: CASSINADDGNTIYF. The CDR3 nucleotides read TGTGCCAGTAGTATAAACGCAGACGATGGAAACACCATATATTTT.

Ten or more counts support this clonotype. V gene TRBV24-1 combines with J gene TRBJ2-5, with 7 bases matching TRBD1. The J segment lost 5 bases and the V segment lost 3 bases, leaving 5 bases of the junction unmatched. The germline V gene encodes CDR1 KGHDR and CDR2 SFDVKD. The CDR3 covers 14 residues. CDR3 sequence reads: CATSDTTGVETQYF. DNA of the CDR3: TGTGCCACCAGTGATACCACAGGGGTCGAGACCCAGTACTTC.

This clonotype was seen many times. This chain connects TRBV12-3 or TRBV12-4 to TRBJ2-7; 8 nucleotides match TRBD1. J lost 4 bases, V lost 6 bases, and 11 bases had no gene match. The CDR3 covers 15 residues. The CDR3 is CASRKQGERGYEQYF. The CDR3 region has the DNA TGTGCCAGCAGGAAACAGGGGGAGAGGGGTTACGAGCAGTACTTC.

About this clonotype itself: A read error may be the cause here, since a much bigger clone is one base away. This chain links TRBV7-8 with TRBJ2-6; D uncertain. V was pared by 0 bases and J by 9 bases, with 12 bases between. The length of the CDR3 is 15 residues. CDR1 and CDR2 (germline): SGHVS, FQNEAQ. CDR3 DNA sequence: TGTGCCAGCAGCTTAGCGCATGGGTCCCACAACGTCCTGACTTTC. Its translation is CASSLAHGSHNVLTF.

The chain carries TRBV27 and TRBJ1-6, with TRBD1 as a possible D gene (5 bases). CDR1 and CDR2 from the germline V gene are MNHEY and SMNVEV (reference sequence). V was trimmed by 5 bases and J by 5 bases, leaving 16 bases between them. The CDR3 spans 16 residues. The CDR3 bases are TGTGCCAGCAGTGCCAGTTTGTGGGGCAATAATTCACCCCTCCACTTT. It specifies CASSASLWGNNSPLHF.

This clonotype occurred many times. The V call is TRBV20-1, the J call TRBJ2-3, with 7 bases aligning to TRBD2. V trimming: 5 bases; J trimming: 5 bases; junction bases outside the gene matches: 10. CDR3 length: 14 amino acids. Per germline, CDR1 DFQATT and CDR2 SNEGSKA (reference sequence). The CDR3 region is CSASRTRARDTQYF. The CDR3 bases are TGCAGTGCTTCAAGGACTAGGGCGAGAGATACGCAGTATTTT.

J is TRBJ2-5 and V is TRBV19, with a tentative D call TRBD2 (7 bases). The germline V gene encodes CDR1 LNHDA and CDR2 SQIVND (reference sequence). Between the trimmed V and J ends, which lost 3 bases and 1 base, there was a span of 15 bases. The length of the CDR3 is 16 residues. The CDR3 nucleotides are TGTGCCAGTAGTATCGCCGGGGGGCGCAGCCAAGAGACCCAGTACTTC. Translation: CASSIAGGRSQETQYF.

This clonotype came up many times. The chain carries TRBV7-9 and TRBJ2-7; D may be TRBD2 (5 bases). Germline assignment: CDR1 SEHNR and CDR2 FQNEAQ (reference sequence). The CDR3 runs 14 residues. Trimming pared 0 bases from V and 3 bases from J, leaving 9 bases between. CDR3 DNA: TGTGCCAGCAGCTTAGCGGGAGTAAACTACGAGCAGTACTTC. Its translation: CASSLAGVNYEQYF.

Ten or more counts support this clonotype. The V call is TRBV27, the J call TRBJ2-1; the match to TRBD2 covers 12 bases. Germline loops: CDR1 MNHEY, CDR2 SMNVEV (reference sequence). After removal of 10 bases from V and 6 bases from J, the junction contained 7 bases not matched to a gene. The CDR3 length is 14 residues. The CDR3 DNA sequence: TGTGCCACCATGGGACTAGCGGGTTCCAATGAGCAGTTCTTC. The encoded protein is CATMGLAGSNEQFF.

There are a few counts of this clonotype. The rearrangement links TRBV20-1 to TRBJ2-4, with a weak D call TRBD1 (5 bases). There are 13 residues in the CDR3. Germline V gives CDR1 DFQATT, CDR2 SNEGSKA (reference sequence). The V end lost 6 bases, the J end lost 7 bases, and 16 bases lay between the germline ends. CDR3 in amino acids: CSARQSSANIQYF. As DNA, the CDR3 is TGCAGTGCCCGACAGAGTTCTGCGAACATTCAGTACTTC.